The next 27 T cell receptor beta chains were all read from a single sample in a study of post-analysis software for immune sequencing data. Study-level findings and limits: Compared with controls, patients had more of about 5 TRBV segments, including TRBV5-6, TRBV5-1 and TRBV20-1.

No antigen has been identified for these receptors. The TCR beta cDNA libraries contained unique molecular identifiers. TCRdb fed the PCR reads into MiXCR, producing one record per CDR3 protein. There are about 820,000 distinct CDR3 sequences in the sample; roughly 50% occur only once, and about 4.5% lies in the top ten. Sequencing was done on a sample of blood. Source of these receptors: a girl between 10 and 17 years old with multiple sclerosis.

The chain combines TRBV7-2 with TRBJ1-5; TRBD1 is a possible D gene (6 bases). Germline V gene lookup returns CDR1 SGHTA and CDR2 FQGNSA. The length of the CDR3 is 15 residues. V was clipped by 5 bases and J by 4 bases, with 15 bases between them. As DNA, the CDR3 is TGTGCCAGCAGCCCGCCGGGGGCGAGAAATCAGCCCCAGCATTTT. Translation: CASSPPGARNQPQHF.

V usage is TRBV7-3 and J usage is TRBJ2-3; TRBD2 agrees at 10 bases. J lost 6 bases, V lost 6 bases, and 9 bases had no gene match. This CDR3 spans 15 amino acids. The V gene's germline CDR1 is SGHTA and CDR2 FQGTGA. The CDR3 sequence: CASSPGTSEADTQYF. CDR3 nucleotides: TGTGCCAGCAGTCCCGGGACTAGCGAGGCGGATACGCAGTATTTT.

There are a few counts of this clonotype. The J gene is TRBJ1-5, the V gene TRBV12-3 or TRBV12-4; D gene uncertain. The CDR3 extends over 14 amino acids. V lost 6 bases to trimming and J lost 6 bases, with 15 bases between them. DNA of the CDR3: TGTGCCAGCAGCAGTGCGATCCCCGGTCAGCCCCAGCATTTT. Translation gives CASSSAIPGQPQHF.

The chain has TRBV2 and TRBJ2-5; 10 bases agree with TRBD2. The CDR3 spans 15 residues. CDR1 SNHLY and CDR2 FYNNEI come from the germline V gene. Trimming took 6 bases from V and 4 from J; bases not matched to a gene: 8. The chain's CDR3 is CASRVAGGGGETQYF. In DNA form, the CDR3 reads TGTGCCAGCAGGGTAGCGGGAGGCGGGGGAGAGACCCAGTACTTC.

The chain combines TRBV7-9 with TRBJ2-1; TRBD1 aligns across 9 bases. V lost 5 bases, J lost 2 bases, and 13 bases stayed unmatched. The CDR3 loop spans 18 amino acids. Germline lookup yields CDR1 SEHNR and CDR2 FQNEAQ (reference sequence). CDR3: CASSTGTGRIRTYNEQFF. The DNA for the CDR3 is TGTGCCAGCAGCACCGGGACAGGGAGAATAAGGACCTACAATGAGCAGTTCTTC.

The chain combines TRBV30 with TRBJ2-7, with D perhaps matching TRBD2 (7 bases). The V gene's germline CDR1 is GTSNPN and CDR2 SVGIG (reference sequence). With 0 bases removed from V and 0 bases from J, the gap between germline ends came to 12 bases. The CDR3 spans 15 residues. The CDR3 nucleotides are TGTGCCTGGAGTGTAGGGGGGGCCGACTCCTACGAGCAGTACTTC. It codes for CAWSVGGADSYEQYF.

The chain combines TRBV18 with TRBJ2-5, with D perhaps TRBD2 (6 bases). The CDR3 length is 14 residues. The V gene's germline CDR1 is KGHSH and CDR2 LQKENI. The V gene lost 4 bases and the J gene lost 3 bases, with 12 bases spanning the gap. CDR3 loop: CASSREGLKETQYF. The CDR3 region has the DNA TGTGCCAGCTCACGTGAGGGACTGAAAGAGACCCAGTACTTC.

In the case of this clonotype: Germline and junction disagree at one end, which may indicate a read error. The J gene is TRBJ2-1, the V gene TRBV11-2, with D possibly matching TRBD2 (5 bases). Looked up from germline, CDR1 is SGHAT and CDR2 is FQNNGV. This CDR3 has 12 amino acids. The CDR3 nucleotides read TGTGCCAGCAGGTATGGCGGAGGTGAGGAGTTCTTC. This gives the protein CASRYGGGEEFF.

This clonotype came up once. The chain uses TRBV6-6 and TRBJ1-1; D not certain. The CDR3 runs 11 residues. Germline CDR1 and CDR2: MNHNY and SVGAGI (reference sequence). Deletions cut 6 bases from V and 6 bases from J, with 8 bases between. CDR3 loop: CASSPKSEAFF. In DNA form, the CDR3 reads TGTGCCAGCAGCCCCAAGTCTGAAGCTTTCTTT.

V gene TRBV29-1 combines with J gene TRBJ1-1; D is perhaps TRBD1 (5 bases). The CDR3 loop spans 12 amino acids. Trimming pared 6 bases from V and 10 bases from J, leaving 18 bases between. Germline values: CDR1 SQVTM, CDR2 ANQGSEA. The CDR3 bases are TGCAGCGTCGCCACAGGAATCCGAGCAGCTTTCTTT. This gives the protein CSVATGIRAAFF. Drawing the rest from reference TRBV29-1 and TRBJ1-1, the complete variable domain is SAVISQKPSRDICQRGTSLTIQCQVDSQVTMMFWYRQQPGQSLTLIATANQGSEATYESGFVIDKFPISRPNLTFSTLTVSNMSPEDSSIYLCSVATGIRAAFFGQGTRLTVV.

This sequence joins TRBV7-2 and TRBJ1-1; TRBD1 aligns across 10 bases. Germline CDR1 is SGHTA and CDR2 is FQGNSA. The CDR3 contains 13 residues. Trimming took 7 bases from V and 6 from J; bases not matched to a gene: 5. The CDR3 spells CASTRTGGSEAFF. CDR3 DNA: TGTGCCAGCACCAGGACAGGGGGATCTGAAGCTTTCTTT. Based on the CDR3 plus reference TRBV7-2 and TRBJ1-1, the full variable domain is GAGVSQSPSNKVTEKGKDVELRCDPISGHTALYWYRQSLGQGLEFLIYFQGNSAPDKSGLPSDRFSAERTGGSVSTLTIQRTQQEDSAVYLCASTRTGGSEAFFGQGTRLTVV.

This clonotype occurred a few times. The V gene is TRBV20-1, the J gene TRBJ2-7; 12 bases line up with TRBD2. CDR1 and CDR2 from the germline V gene are DFQATT and SNEGSKA (reference sequence). After removal of 3 bases from V and 4 bases from J, the junction contained 10 bases not matched to a gene. The CDR3 sequence is 16 residues long. CDR3 nucleotides: TGCAGTGCTAGTTTGCTAGCGGGGGGGCAGGGGTACGAGCAGTACTTC. It codes for CSASLLAGGQGYEQYF.

CDR3 residues: CASSLGQGAPISYGYTF. The CDR3 nucleotides read TGTGCCAGCAGCTTGGGACAGGGGGCGCCCATATCCTATGGCTACACCTTC. The chain has TRBV5-4 and TRBJ1-2; the match to TRBD1 covers 10 bases. V lost 0 bases, J lost 4 bases, and 9 bases stayed unmatched. The CDR3 has 17 amino acids. Germline V gene sequence: CDR1 SGHNT, CDR2 YYREEE (reference sequence). Drawing the rest from reference TRBV5-4 and TRBJ1-2, the complete variable domain is ETGVTQSPTHLIKTRGQQVTLRCSSQSGHNTVSWYQQALGQGPQFIFQYYREEENGRGNFPPRFSGLQFPNYSSELNVNALELDDSALYLCASSLGQGAPISYGYTFGSGTRLTVV.

The chain employs TRBV6-5 and TRBJ1-1, with D possibly TRBD1 on 5 matching bases. Germline V gives CDR1 MNHEY, CDR2 SVGAGI. The CDR3 runs 15 residues. V dropped 0 bases and J dropped 0 bases, with 8 bases sitting between them. CDR3 sequence reads: CASSYSDKLNTEAFF. CDR3 coding DNA: TGTGCCAGCAGTTACTCGGACAAATTGAACACTGAAGCTTTCTTT.

The chain has TRBV18 and TRBJ1-1; possible D gene TRBD1, 6 bases. Trimming left V 3 bases short and J 2 bases short, with 7 bases between. Germline assignment: CDR1 KGHSH and CDR2 LQKENI. This CDR3 has 13 residues. The CDR3 sequence: CASSPGTNTEAFF. The CDR3, as DNA: TGTGCCAGCTCACCCGGGACAAACACTGAAGCTTTCTTT.

This clonotype was recorded a few times. This sequence joins TRBV27 and TRBJ2-7; 8 nucleotides align to TRBD1. J gave up 0 bases and V 6 bases, and 7 bases lay outside the gene matches. This CDR3 comprises 15 residues. The germline V gene encodes CDR1 MNHEY and CDR2 SMNVEV (reference sequence). The CDR3 loop reads CASRPRQGLSYEQYF. CDR3 DNA: TGTGCCAGCAGGCCGCGACAGGGGCTCTCCTACGAGCAGTACTTC.

V and J are TRBV14 and TRBJ2-7; possibly TRBD2 for D (7 bases). The V end lost 5 bases, the J end lost 1 base, and 15 bases lay between the germline ends. In germline, CDR1 is SGHDN, CDR2 FVKESK. CDR3 length: 15 amino acids. The CDR3, as DNA: TGTGCCAGCAGCAGGGGGGGCGCGGCTTCCTACGAGCAGTACTTC. Encoded protein: CASSRGGAASYEQYF.

The chain has TRBV7-6 and TRBJ1-1; TRBD1 matches 7 bases. The CDR3 has 14 amino acids. The V gene end was trimmed by 6 bases and the J gene end by 2 bases; junction bases not matched to a gene: 6. Germline V lookup: CDR1 SGHVS, CDR2 FNYEAQ. DNA for the CDR3: TGTGCCAGCAGTACCCACAGGGGAAACACTGAAGCTTTCTTT. Translated, it gives CASSTHRGNTEAFF.

V and J are TRBV6-5 and TRBJ2-7; D not resolved. Germline lookup yields CDR1 MNHEY and CDR2 SVGAGI. This CDR3 contains 15 residues. V gave up 6 bases and J gave up 8 bases, with 23 bases separating them. For the CDR3, the DNA is TGTGCCAGCAGAACCCTGAGCTCCACGGGTGGGAAGCAGTACTTC. As protein: CASRTLSSTGGKQYF.

V gene TRBV20-1 combines with J gene TRBJ2-5, with D possibly being TRBD1 or TRBD2 (6 bases each). V was trimmed by 3 bases and J by 5 bases, leaving 13 bases between them. This CDR3 is 13 amino acids long. Germline CDR1 reads DFQATT; CDR2 reads SNEGSKA (reference sequence). The CDR3 bases are TGCAGTGCTAGCGGGGGCCCGGACGAGACCCAGTACTTC. Its translation is CSASGGPDETQYF.

The genes are TRBV5-1 and TRBJ2-1; no reliable D call. Germline V gene data show CDR1 as SGHRS and CDR2 as YFSETQ. V lost 1 base and J lost 5, with 16 bases in between. The CDR3 loop spans 16 amino acids. CDR3 in DNA: TGCGCCAGCAGCTTGAGTGTGCGAGACCCTAACAATGAGCAGTTCTTC. Amino acid sequence: CASSLSVRDPNNEQFF.

This clonotype was found a few times. The chain joins TRBV7-9 to TRBJ2-7; TRBD1 matches 8 bases. This CDR3 has 15 amino acids. From germline, CDR1 is SEHNR and CDR2 FQNEAQ (reference sequence). Trimming took 5 bases from V and 0 from J; bases not matched to a gene: 6. In DNA, the CDR3 is TGTGCCAGCAGCCCTCGGACAGGGAGCTCCTACGAGCAGTACTTC. This sequence encodes CASSPRTGSSYEQYF.

The genes are TRBV29-1 and TRBJ2-1, with 7 bases lining up with TRBD1. Germline V gene sequence: CDR1 SQVTM, CDR2 ANQGSEA. There are 14 residues in the CDR3. Trimming removed 0 bases from V and 4 bases from J; junction bases left unmatched: 3. As DNA, the CDR3 is TGCAGCGTTGAAGATCACAGGGGATACAATGAGCAGTTCTTC. Protein product: CSVEDHRGYNEQFF.

V gene TRBV20-1 combines with J gene TRBJ1-2; D is unresolved. CDR3 size: 13 residues. CDR1 DFQATT and CDR2 SNEGSKA come from the germline V gene (reference sequence). Between the trimmed V and J ends, which lost 1 base and 6 bases, there was a span of 12 bases. The CDR3 DNA reads TGCAGTGCTAGAGGAGAGACAATTGATGGCTACACCTTC. Protein: CSARGETIDGYTF.

Written as DNA, the CDR3 is TGTGCCACCAGCCCCCCGCTGTGGCAGCAAAGATATGGCTACACCTTC. It is translated as CATSPPLWQQRYGYTF. The chain carries TRBV15 and TRBJ1-2; D gene ambiguous. V gave up 5 bases and J gave up 5 bases, with 21 bases separating them. This CDR3 has 16 residues. CDR1 and CDR2 from the germline V gene are LNHNV and YYDKDF (reference sequence).

CDR3 protein: CASSQAYTEAFF. CDR3 DNA sequence: TGCGCCAGCAGCCAAGCTTACACTGAAGCTTTCTTT. J is TRBJ1-1 and V is TRBV4-1; D ambiguous. V was shortened by 1 base and J by 3 bases, with 3 bases between the two germline ends. The CDR3 has 12 amino acids. Germline V lookup: CDR1 MGHRA, CDR2 YSYEKL.

The chain is built from TRBV12-3 or TRBV12-4 and TRBJ2-7; 9 bases fit TRBD1. The CDR3 totals 16 residues. V shed 7 bases, J shed 2 bases, and the junction held 12 bases outside the gene matches. CDR3 protein: CASNNRRGQGPYEQYF. The CDR3 coding sequence is TGTGCCAGCAACAACCGTCGAGGACAGGGGCCCTACGAGCAGTACTTC.